The source of this TCR beta chain is a study of cytomegalovirus exposure and HLA in healthy donors. The CDR3 contains 14 residues. Looked up from germline, CDR1 is SGDLS and CDR2 is YYNGEE. The ends were cut back, 4 bases at V and 4 bases at J, with 14 bases in the middle. The PCR had 60 Vbeta and 13 Jbeta primers. The table came from immunoSEQ multiplex PCR; TCRdb's copy has only in-frame clones and leaves some out. The sample records roughly 150,000 clones, approximately 73% being singletons. The sample taken for sequencing was PBMCs. The rearrangement uses TRBV9 and TRBJ1-1; the D is unclear. The receptor was isolated from a young woman in good health and CMV-seropositive. The CDR3 DNA reads TGTGCCAGCAGCCCAAGGAGGTCCAGCACTGAAGCTTTCTTT. It encodes CASSPRRSSTEAFF.